This T cell receptor beta chain was recorded in a study of T cells in localized non-small cell lung cancer. Study results and limitations: Detection in adjacent lung was observed for a median roughly 62 of the top 100 tumor clones. Compared with tumor, uninvolved adjacent lung displayed greater T cell clonality, ranking highest overall.

Concerning this clone: Its antigen remains unknown.

The protocol was immunoSEQ multiplex PCR, while the TCRdb copy is restricted to in-frame clones and leaves out a portion. The sample lists around 130,000 clones, around 90% occurring once. The germline gives CDR1 MNHEY, CDR2 SMNVEV (reference sequence). The CDR3 totals 12 residues. Trimming removed 7 bases at V and 8 bases at J, with 12 bases between. This TCR came from a female donor of 60 years or more with stage I lung adenocarcinoma. V gene TRBV27 combines with J gene TRBJ1-3; possibly TRBD1 for D (6 bases). The sequencing here drew on peripheral blood, taken before any cancer treatment. The CDR3 is CASTQQGDTIYF. CDR3 nucleotide sequence: TGTGCCAGCACCCAACAGGGAGACACCATATATTTT.